This TCR beta chain came from a study of shared clonotypes between healthy human individuals. CDR1 and CDR2 from the germline V gene are ENHRY and SYGVKD. The CDR3 extends over 12 amino acids. Trimming stripped 2 bases from V and 11 bases from J, with 12 bases between. This clone was seen just once. Donors comprised only Caucasian adults living in Nashville, Tennessee. Some 84 million PBMCs supplied genomic DNA for unsorted samples. In the authors' methods: As immunoSEQ supplied junction-only sequences (without quality scores), filtering differed. The method was immunoSEQ multiplex PCR; TCRdb's version includes in-frame clones alone and lacks a portion of them. The V and J calls and clone size are taken from that table; D and trimming were inferred from the DNA. The sample lists about 480,000 clones, roughly 78% occurring once.

The chain links TRBV10-3 to TRBJ1-2; D call uncertain. Sequencing was done on a sample of PBMCs. This TCR came from a woman in her thirties or forties in good health. Some clones in this sample may be carry-over from other donors' samples. The CDR3 loop reads CAISEAVRAYTF. The CDR3 bases are TGTGCCATCAGTGAGGCGGTGAGAGCGTACACCTTC.